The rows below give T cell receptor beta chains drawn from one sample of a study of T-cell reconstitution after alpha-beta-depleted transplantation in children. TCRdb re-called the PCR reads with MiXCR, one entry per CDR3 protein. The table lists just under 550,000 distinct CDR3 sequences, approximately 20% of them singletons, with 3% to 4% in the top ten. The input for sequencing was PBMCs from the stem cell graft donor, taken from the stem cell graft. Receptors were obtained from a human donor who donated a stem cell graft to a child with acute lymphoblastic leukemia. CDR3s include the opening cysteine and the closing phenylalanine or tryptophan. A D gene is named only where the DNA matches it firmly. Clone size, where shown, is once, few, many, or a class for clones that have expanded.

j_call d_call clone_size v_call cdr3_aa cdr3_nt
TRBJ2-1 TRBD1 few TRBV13 CASSPKGQGPTYNEQFF TGTGCCAGCAGCCCTAAAGGACAGGGACCAACCTACAATGAGCAGTTCTTC
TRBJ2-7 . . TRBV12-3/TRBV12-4 CASSFLMGSQGYEQYF TGTGCCAGCAGTTTTTTAATGGGCTCACAGGGATACGAGCAGTACTTC
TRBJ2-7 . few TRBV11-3 CASSPAPSNEQYF TGTGCCAGCAGCCCCGCCCCGAGCAACGAGCAGTACTTC
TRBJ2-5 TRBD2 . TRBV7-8 CASSWTSGKETQYF TGTGCCAGCAGCTGGACTAGCGGGAAGGAGACCCAGTACTTC
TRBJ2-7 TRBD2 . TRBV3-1 CTSSQGTTADTSPGEQYF TGTACCAGCAGCCAAGGGACTACCGCCGACACCAGCCCGGGCGAGCAGTACTTC
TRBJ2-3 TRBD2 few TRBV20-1 CSADDSGRIADTQYF TGCAGTGCTGACGATAGCGGGAGGATAGCAGATACGCAGTATTTT
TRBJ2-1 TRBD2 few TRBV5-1 CASTRAGGYNEQFF TGCGCCAGCACCCGGGCGGGAGGGTACAATGAGCAGTTCTTC
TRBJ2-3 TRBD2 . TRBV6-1 CASPPLEPGGSQDDTQYF TGTGCCAGCCCTCCTCTTGAACCGGGAGGCTCTCAGGATGATACGCAGTATTTT
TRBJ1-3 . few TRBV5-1 CASSLPDGTSGNTIYF TGCGCCAGCAGCTTGCCGGATGGTACCTCTGGAAACACCATATATTTT
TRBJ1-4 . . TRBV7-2 CASTVYRADEKLFF TGTGCCAGCACCGTTTACAGGGCGGATGAAAAACTGTTTTTT
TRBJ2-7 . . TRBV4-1 CASSQDRLAGGPAGEQYF TGCGCCAGCAGCCAAGATCGGCTTGCAGGAGGGCCCGCGGGAGAGCAGTACTTC
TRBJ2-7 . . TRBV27 CASSPPGRASYEQYF TGTGCCAGCAGTCCCCCGGGGCGGGCCTCCTACGAGCAGTACTTC
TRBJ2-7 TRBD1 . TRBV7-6 CASSLLDRGSGEQYF TGTGCCAGCAGCCTCCTAGACAGGGGGTCGGGCGAGCAGTACTTC